This TCR beta chain was captured in a study of T cell responses to AZD1222 COVID-19 vaccine (dated by TCRdb to about 2021). Some background on the complete study: TCR sequencing covered some 250 trial participants: 207 given two doses of AZD1222 and about 26 given two doses of MenACWY control vaccine. Enrollment into the trials was organized by age into subgroups of 18-55, 56-69 and 70-plus years, and those subgroups contained roughly 150, 30 and 60 TCR-sequenced participants, respectively. The paper as a whole reports these results and caveats: Only a handful of AZD1222 recipients were SARS-CoV-2 seropositive at baseline, limiting conclusions about previously exposed vaccinees. Nearly half of unique spike-specific TCRs reportedly recognized epitopes outside regions mutated in the B.1.351 and B.1.1.7 variants. After two AZD1222 doses, spike-specific TCR breadth and depth were significantly higher than at day 0 and than in MenACWY recipients. In the small 56-69-year group, the increase in depth fell short of significance, most likely because of low power. The whole spike protein was spanned by vaccine-associated CD4 TCRs, and dominant responses were seen in regions 160-218 and 743-854. Most participants were white British and females outnumbered males, and the authors suggested that clonal diversity may have been underestimated. Because no samples from the day 14 peak response were available, repertoires could be characterized only after the peak T cell response.

V is clipped by 3 bases and J by 6 bases, and the sequence between their germline boundaries is 19 bases long. The CDR3 covers 15 residues, taking in both the cysteine and the phenylalanine. Just the 45-base CDR3 DNA is kept, in frame starting at base 1. Sequences SGHRS (CDR1) and YFSETQ (CDR2) are obtained from the germline V gene. A word on this clone: Its antigen is still unknown. Base quality data are lacking; no much larger clone is found one base away.

The intended sense of this specimen's time point label: about 28 days (+/-7) after the second vaccine dose. Because spike-specific TCR depth and breadth did not differ between the two schedules, AZD1222 recipients who got a second dose at roughly 4 weeks were pooled with those who got a second dose at roughly 12 weeks. Vaccinee samples came from UK trials COV001 and COV002, including a single-blind randomized controlled phase 2/3 trial of AZD1222 (ChAdOx1 nCoV-19) in healthy adults. Trial participant PBMC samples were collected at day 0 and day 28 after the second dose for TCRbeta chain sequencing. The CDR3 regions of human TCRbeta chains were subjected to immunosequencing. The authors' pipeline ran thus. Repertoire TCRs were checked for matches against a reference library of SARS-CoV-2-specific TCRs that had been generated using the MIRA antigen-specificity platform. Breadth meant the fraction of unique TCRs that were SARS-CoV-2-associated, whereas depth meant the fraction of total T cells that were SARS-CoV-2-associated. Using the MIRA data, each spike-specific TCR was assigned both to the spike region to which the TCR was reactive and to a CD4 or CD8 class. Log10-transformed breadth and depth values were compared by one-way ANOVA with Sidak's multiple comparisons tests. TCRdb took this table from immuneACCESS and kept in-frame rearrangements with V and J called. Such tables lack part of the clones; where checked against another copy, unresolved V genes explain under half of the gap, and the rest is unexplained. The V and J calls and clone size were taken over from that table, and D and trimming were inferred from the DNA. The sample table records about 150,000 clones; approximately 89% of these occur just once. Roughly 1.3% of the sample rests with the top ten.

This sequence was found in an adult who received the AZD1222 COVID-19 vaccine. This specimen consisted of peripheral blood, obtained 28 days after the second AZD1222 dose. The chain is assembled from TRBV5-1 and TRBJ2-7; the D element could tentatively be TRBD1 or TRBD2, as 5 bases agree for each. The CDR3 region: CASSSAGTPPFEQYF. The DNA sequence follows: TGCGCCAGCAGCTCGGCCGGGACCCCACCTTTCGAGCAGTACTTC.